This TCR beta chain came from a study of OX40 agonist ivuxolimab in advanced cancers. Whole-study context: Each dose-escalation patient presented with hepatocellular carcinoma, melanoma, renal cell or head and neck cancer.

This table comes from immunoSEQ multiplex PCR, and its TCRdb copy is limited to in-frame clones, with some not included. The sample carries about 79,000 clones, approximately 80% recorded once. With respect to this clone: The antigen remains undetermined.

The CDR3 sequence is 14 residues long. The germline V gene has CDR1 SEHNR and CDR2 FQNEAQ (reference sequence). V was trimmed by 4 bases and J by 8 bases, leaving 14 bases between them. Overall study results and limits: The study found that CD8+ T cells averaged more expanded clones than CD4+.

The chain links TRBV7-9 to TRBJ1-4, with D tentatively TRBD1 (6 bases). The receptor's source is an adult with an advanced solid tumor such as melanoma, head and neck, liver or kidney cancer. Sequencing was performed on CD4+ or CD8+ T cells sorted from blood, taken in a trial of the OX40 agonist ivuxolimab. The CDR3 protein is CASSSSGGWEKLFF. The CDR3 coding sequence is TGTGCCAGCAGCTCCTCGGGGGGCTGGGAAAAACTGTTTTTT.